Each of the 27 T cell receptor beta chains below was sequenced from the same sample in a study of blood T cell repertoires in COVID-19. Only in-frame clones appear in the TCRdb table, and some are missing; sequencing was by immunoSEQ multiplex PCR. This table has 25,000 to 35,000 clones, approximately 80% appearing once. The sequenced sample consisted of peripheral blood. The receptors stem from a woman older than 75 with acute or convalescent COVID-19.

The chain uses TRBV28 and TRBJ2-4; D is possibly TRBD1 (5 bases). V lost 2 bases, J lost 0 bases, and 8 bases lay in between. The CDR3 totals 15 residues. Germline V gives CDR1 MDHEN, CDR2 SYDVKM. CDR3 nucleotide sequence: TGTGCCAGCAGTTTAACAGGAGTAGCCAAAAACATTCAGTACTTC. Its translation is CASSLTGVAKNIQYF.

The rearrangement uses TRBV10-3 and TRBJ2-1; 8 bases are a match to TRBD2. Losses at the gene ends were 4 bases for V and 0 bases for J; bases not matched to a gene: 5. CDR1 and CDR2 (germline): ENHRY, SYGVKD. This CDR3 region has 16 residues. For the CDR3, the DNA is TGTGCCATCAGTGCATTGGCGGGGGGCTCCTACAATGAGCAGTTCTTC. Its protein product is CAISALAGGSYNEQFF.

This rearrangement joins TRBV7-2 to TRBJ2-1, with 7 nucleotides matching TRBD2. Germline CDR1 is SGHTA and CDR2 is FQGNSA. After removal of 3 bases from V and 3 bases from J, the junction contained 8 bases not matched to a gene. The CDR3 consists of 16 residues. The CDR3 spells CASSFSSGGRYNEQFF. DNA for the CDR3: TGTGCCAGCAGCTTCTCTAGCGGAGGGCGCTACAATGAGCAGTTCTTC.

The chain uses TRBV28 and TRBJ1-5; D call uncertain. The germline gives CDR1 MDHEN, CDR2 SYDVKM. V lost 6 bases to trimming and J lost 3 bases, with 12 bases between them. The CDR3 length is 14 residues. CDR3 in DNA: TGTGCCAGCAGCCCATGGCAGGACAATCAGCCCCAGCATTTT. This codes for CASSPWQDNQPQHF.

The rearrangement links TRBV29-1 to TRBJ1-1; perhaps TRBD1 as D (6 bases). This CDR3 region has 12 residues. Trimming removed 7 bases from V and 1 base from J, with 10 bases in between. Germline CDR1 is SQVTM and CDR2 is ANQGSEA. The CDR3 is CSAGQTNTEAFF. In nucleotides, the CDR3 is TGCAGCGCTGGACAGACGAACACTGAAGCTTTCTTT. The entire variable domain, with the rest obtained from reference TRBV29-1 and TRBJ1-1, is as follows: SAVISQKPSRDICQRGTSLTIQCQVDSQVTMMFWYRQQPGQSLTLIATANQGSEATYESGFVIDKFPISRPNLTFSTLTVSNMSPEDSSIYLCSAGQTNTEAFFGQGTRLTVV.

The chain combines TRBV11-3 with TRBJ1-1, with D perhaps TRBD1 (5 bases). The CDR3 has 13 amino acids. Germline assignment: CDR1 SGHNT and CDR2 YENEEA. The V end lost 5 bases, the J end lost 0 bases, and 7 bases lay between the germline ends. In DNA form, the CDR3 reads TGTGCCAGCAGCGCGACAGTGAACACTGAAGCTTTCTTT. Protein sequence: CASSATVNTEAFF.

This clone was detected only once. V usage is TRBV2 and J usage is TRBJ2-1; 8 bases match TRBD2. V was pared by 6 bases and J by 6 bases, with 7 bases of the junction left unmatched. CDR1 is SNHLY and CDR2 is FYNNEI in the germline V gene. This CDR3 spans 14 amino acids. The CDR3 region has the DNA TGTGCCAGCAGCGTCGGGAGGGTGCCCAATGAGCAGTTCTTC. Translated, it gives CASSVGRVPNEQFF.

The V gene is TRBV27, the J gene TRBJ2-7; possibly TRBD2 for D (5 bases). CDR1 and CDR2 (germline): MNHEY, SMNVEV (reference sequence). Trimming removed 8 bases from V and 10 bases from J, with 24 bases in between. The CDR3 runs to 14 residues. CDR3 region: CASSSTPQPGNQYF. DNA for the CDR3: TGTGCCAGCTCGTCCACCCCACAGCCGGGGAATCAGTACTTC.

This clone appeared a single time. This rearrangement joins TRBV6-1 to TRBJ2-2; 7 bases fit TRBD2. With 2 bases clipped from V and 1 base from J, the junction kept 10 bases outside the gene matches. The germline gives CDR1 MNHNS, CDR2 SASEGT. This CDR3 comprises 18 residues. The chain's CDR3 is CASSETRLAGKNTGELFF. CDR3 bases: TGTGCCAGCAGTGAAACCCGACTAGCAGGGAAGAACACCGGGGAGCTGTTTTTT.

The CDR3 protein is CASSLQDRHNSPLHF. The CDR3, as DNA: TGTGCCAGCAGCCTACAGGACAGACATAATTCACCCCTCCACTTT. The chain has TRBV12-1 and TRBJ1-6; TRBD1 is the table's D call, not checked against the DNA. TRBV12-1 is reported as a pseudogene. This CDR3 has 15 residues.

This clone has just one count. The V gene is TRBV19, the J gene TRBJ2-4, with TRBD1 matching over 9 bases. The length of the CDR3 is 15 residues. V trimming: 2 bases; J trimming: 12 bases; junction bases outside the gene matches: 11. CDR1 and CDR2 from the germline V gene are LNHDA and SQIVND (reference sequence). The CDR3 sequence: CASSISTGGRDTQYF. For the CDR3, the DNA is TGTGCCAGTAGTATATCGACAGGGGGTAGGGATACTCAGTACTTC.

The rearrangement joins TRBV6-2 or TRBV6-3 to TRBJ2-1; TRBD2 might be the D (5 bases). V shed 10 bases and J shed 4 bases, with 26 bases lying between them. Looked up from germline, CDR1 is MNHEY and CDR2 is SVGEGT. This CDR3 comprises 17 residues. The CDR3 DNA reads as TGTGCCACCAGCCCTGAGACTACCGCGACACAGTACAATGAGCAGTTCTTC. Amino acids: CATSPETTATQYNEQFF.

This clone has a handful of counts. This sequence joins TRBV5-1 and TRBJ2-2; 9 bases are shared with TRBD2. The CDR3 contains 14 residues. J was trimmed by 8 bases and V by 7 bases; bases with no gene match: 9. The germline CDR1 and CDR2 sequences are SGHRS and YFSETQ. CDR3 amino acids: CASAAGGLRGELFF. The CDR3 bases are TGCGCCAGCGCAGCGGGGGGTTTGAGAGGGGAGCTGTTTTTT. The full variable domain, its missing parts supplied by reference TRBV5-1 and TRBJ2-2, is KAGVTQTPRYLIKTRGQQVTLSCSPISGHRSVSWYQQTPGQGLQFLFEYFSETQRNKGNFPGRFSGRQFSNSRSEMNVSTLELGDSALYLCASAAGGLRGELFFGEGSRLTVL.

This rearrangement joins TRBV12-5 to TRBJ2-2, with D tentatively TRBD2 (6 bases). This CDR3 is 18 amino acids long. Germline lookup yields CDR1 LGHNT and CDR2 FRNRAP. V was clipped by 0 bases and J by 7 bases, with 21 bases between them. CDR3 sequence reads: CASGLVLNPGGMYGELFF. As DNA, the CDR3 is TGTGCTAGTGGTTTGGTACTTAATCCAGGAGGGATGTACGGGGAGCTGTTTTTT. The complete variable domain, with remaining parts taken from reference TRBV12-5 and TRBJ2-2, reads DARVTQTPRHKVTEMGQEVTMRCQPILGHNTVFWYRQTMMQGLELLAYFRNRAPLDDSGMPKDRFSAEMPDATLATLKIQPSEPRDSAVYFCASGLVLNPGGMYGELFFGEGSRLTVL.

The chain combines TRBV21-1 with TRBJ2-7; TRBD2, the table's D call, was not compared with the DNA. TRBV21-1 represents a pseudogene. The CDR3 spans 15 residues. The CDR3: CASSKGTILRDEQYF. The CDR3 coding sequence is TGTGCCAGCAGCAAAGGCACCATCCTGAGGGACGAGCAGTACTTC.

V usage is TRBV3-1 (or the pseudogene TRBV3-2) and J usage is TRBJ2-1; D is perhaps TRBD2 (5 bases). CDR1 and CDR2 from the germline V gene are LGHDT and YNNKEL (reference sequence). V was pared by 6 bases and J by 7 bases, with 16 bases between. The CDR3 length is 14 residues. The CDR3 DNA reads TGTGCCAGCAGGCGACTTGGAGGTGGGAATGAGCAGTTCTTC. It translates to CASRRLGGGNEQFF.

The chain joins TRBV29-1 to TRBJ2-5; 8 bases agree with TRBD1. The ends lost 8 bases at V and 7 bases at J; junction bases unmatched: 9. The CDR3 is 12 amino acids. The germline V gene has CDR1 SQVTM and CDR2 ANQGSEA. The CDR3 is CSTWTGSPTQYF. CDR3 in DNA: TGCAGCACTTGGACAGGGAGCCCGACCCAGTACTTC.

CDR3 residues: CAISEGGGNNSPLHF. CDR3 DNA sequence: TGTGCCATCAGTGAAGGGGGTGGGAATAATTCACCCCTCCACTTT. This chain uses TRBV10-3 with TRBJ1-6, with D tentatively TRBD1 (6 bases). Trimming stripped 3 bases from V and 5 bases from J, with 11 bases between. Germline V gene lookup returns CDR1 ENHRY and CDR2 SYGVKD. The CDR3 has 15 amino acids.

The V call is TRBV2, the J call TRBJ2-2; the D is unclear. Germline V lookup: CDR1 SNHLY, CDR2 FYNNEI. The CDR3 has 13 residues. The V and J ends lost 4 bases and 3 bases respectively, with 6 bases between them. The CDR3 DNA reads as TGTGCCAGCAGTGGGCTCTACACCGGGGAGCTGTTTTTT. Its translation is CASSGLYTGELFF.

In DNA, the CDR3 is TGCAGCGTTGAAGGCCAGGGACAGGAGTTAGCTAACTATGGCTACACCTTC. Translation: CSVEGQGQELANYGYTF. The gene calls are TRBV29-1 and TRBJ1-2, with TRBD1 matching over 8 bases. V lost 1 base and J lost 0; bases outside the gene matches: 10. Per germline, CDR1 SQVTM and CDR2 ANQGSEA. The CDR3 loop spans 17 amino acids.

This clone appeared a few times. The genes are TRBV4-1 and TRBJ1-2, with 7 bases identical to TRBD1. The CDR3 contains 15 residues. The V and J ends lost 1 base and 4 bases, in that order; junction bases with no gene match: 6. CDR1 and CDR2 (germline): MGHRA, YSYEKL. CDR3: CASSQGQGDGYGYTF. CDR3 nucleotides: TGCGCCAGCAGCCAAGGTCAGGGGGATGGCTATGGCTACACCTTC.

V is TRBV19 and J is TRBJ1-5; perhaps TRBD1 as D (5 bases). Germline V CDR1 and CDR2: LNHDA, SQIVND (reference sequence). Trimming removed 7 bases from V and 2 bases from J, with 15 bases in between. The CDR3 sequence is 15 residues long. CDR3: CASTLGREGNQPQHF. The CDR3 DNA sequence: TGTGCCAGTACCCTGGGCAGGGAGGGCAATCAGCCCCAGCATTTT.

This clone was seen only once. The chain's CDR3 is CAWSPRQETQYF. In DNA, the CDR3 is TGTGCCTGGAGTCCACGTCAGGAGACCCAGTACTTC. The chain employs TRBV30 and TRBJ2-5, with D unresolved. The CDR3 is 12 amino acids. CDR1 and CDR2 from the germline V gene are GTSNPN and SVGIG (reference sequence). V was cut by 2 bases and J by 5 bases, with 9 bases left in between.

The V call is TRBV10-3, the J call TRBJ2-5, with D possibly being TRBD1 (6 bases). Per germline, CDR1 ENHRY and CDR2 SYGVKD. The CDR3 has 13 residues. With 6 bases removed from V and 3 bases from J, the gap between germline ends came to 11 bases. CDR3 bases: TGTGCCATCAGGGCATCAGGGGAAGAGACCCAGTACTTC. It encodes CAIRASGEETQYF.

This sequence joins TRBV7-2 and TRBJ1-5; no clear D. This CDR3 spans 14 amino acids. V dropped 4 bases and J dropped 6 bases, with 13 bases sitting between them. Looked up from germline, CDR1 is SGHTA and CDR2 is FQGNSA. The DNA of the CDR3 is TGTGCCAGCAGCTCAGACGGGTTAAGTCAGCCCCAGCATTTT. Translating it yields CASSSDGLSQPQHF.

This rearrangement joins TRBV28 to TRBJ1-4, with TRBD1 matching 10 bases. The germline CDR1 and CDR2 sequences are MDHEN and SYDVKM. V lost 7 bases and J lost 6; bases outside the gene matches: 8. The CDR3 sequence is 15 residues long. CDR3 nucleotide sequence: TGTGCCAGCATTAATGCGGGGACAGGGGATGAAAAACTGTTTTTT. This gives the protein CASINAGTGDEKLFF.

The rearrangement uses TRBV7-2 and TRBJ1-4; D unresolved. In germline, CDR1 is SGHTA, CDR2 FQGNSA. Trimming removed 8 bases from V and 5 bases from J, with 12 bases in between. The CDR3 is 13 amino acids. CDR3 sequence reads: CASSPRGNEKLFF. The CDR3 DNA is TGTGCCAGCTCCCCCCGGGGAAATGAAAAACTGTTTTTT.